This is a list of T cell receptor beta chains from one sample in a study of response to subunit inactivated influenza vaccine. TCRdb re-analysed the RT-PCR reads in MiXCR, keeping a single row per CDR3 protein. The table includes some 570,000 distinct CDR3 sequences, about 10% detected once. These data also formed part of another study, on T cells expressing NK-cell markers.

The material was PBMCs from blood, obtained on the day of vaccination. The receptors here all came from a man over 45 who received an inactivated influenza vaccine. Each CDR3 is given with its conserved first and last residue. D genes are given only for firm matches. Not every row has a clone size; where given, it reads once, few, many or a size class.

j_call clone_size d_call v_call cdr3_nt cdr3_aa
TRBJ2-3 NA TRBD2 TRBV30 TGTGCCTGGACTAGCGGGGTGACAGATACGCAGTATTTT CAWTSGVTDTQYF
TRBJ2-1 many TRBD2 TRBV24-1 TGTGCCACCAGTGATGCTAGCGGGACGGGTTACAATGAGCAGTTCTTC CATSDASGTGYNEQFF
TRBJ1-2 few TRBD1 TRBV6-5 TGTGCCAGCAGTTCAACAGGGGAGGGCTATGGCTACACCTTC CASSSTGEGYGYTF
TRBJ2-3 few NA TRBV20-1 TGCAGTGCTACCCTGCTACTGAGCACAGATACGCAGTATTTT CSATLLLSTDTQYF
TRBJ2-7 few NA TRBV6-1 TGTGCCAGCAGTGCTAGGGGAACCTACGAGCAGTACTTC CASSARGTYEQYF
TRBJ1-4 few TRBD1 TRBV12-3/TRBV12-4 TGTGCCAGCAGCTTCGGGACAGCCGAAAAACTGTTTTTT CASSFGTAEKLFF
TRBJ2-2 NA TRBD1 TRBV24-1 TGTGCCACCAGTGAACCCGGACAGGGGGACACCGGGGAGCTGTTTTTT CATSEPGQGDTGELFF
TRBJ2-6 NA TRBD1 TRBV9 TGTGCCAGCAGCTCGCAGGGGGCCTCTGGGGCCAACGTCCTGACTTTC CASSSQGASGANVLTF
TRBJ2-7 NA NA TRBV29-1 TGCAGCGCCGGACATAACGAGCAGTACTTC CSAGHNEQYF
TRBJ2-1 many NA TRBV28 TGTGCCAGCAGTTTATTTGGGGGAAGCTCCTACAATGAGCAGTTCTTC CASSLFGGSSYNEQFF
TRBJ2-1 many NA TRBV6-6 TGTGCCAGCAGTTACCCCCTCAATGAGCAGTTCTTC CASSYPLNEQFF
TRBJ2-1 NA NA TRBV3-1 TGTGCCAGCAGCCAAGGAGACGGGGGGCCTTTCTTC CASSQGDGGPFF
TRBJ1-6 many TRBD1 TRBV20-1 TGCAGTGCTAGAGACCGGGACAGGGGGAATGTTAATTCACCCCTCCACTTT CSARDRDRGNVNSPLHF
TRBJ2-3 few TRBD1 TRBV15 TGTGCCACCAGCGGGGGACAGGGGGTCACAGATACGCAGTATTTT CATSGGQGVTDTQYF
TRBJ2-1 many TRBD2 TRBV11-2 TGTGCCAGCAGCTTAGTACTAGCACGGGAGGTTGAGCAGTTCTTC CASSLVLAREVEQFF
TRBJ2-7 NA TRBD1 TRBV20-1 TGCAGTTCTAGAGATCCCGTACAGGGGGGACTCGAGCAGTACTTC CSSRDPVQGGLEQYF
TRBJ2-7 NA TRBD1 TRBV5-5 TGTGCCAGCAGCTGGGGACAGGGGCGCTACGAGCAGTACTTC CASSWGQGRYEQYF
TRBJ2-1 few TRBD1 TRBV4-2 TGTGCCAGCAGCCAGCGCCGGGACAGCTACAATGAGCAGTTCTTC CASSQRRDSYNEQFF
TRBJ2-6 many NA TRBV9 TGTGCCAGCACCATTGGGGGAGGTGCTTCTGGGGCCAACGTCCTGACTTTC CASTIGGGASGANVLTF
TRBJ2-5 NA NA TRBV12-3/TRBV12-4 TGTGCCAGCAGTTTTGGGGACATTCAAGAGACCCAGTACTTC CASSFGDIQETQYF
TRBJ2-1 few NA TRBV12-3/TRBV12-4 TGTGCCAGCAGTTTTCGCGCGACGGCTAAGGGCTGGAATGAGCAGTTCTTC CASSFRATAKGWNEQFF
TRBJ2-3 NA NA TRBV20-1 TGCAGTGCTAGTCAGCGAGATACGCAGTATTTT CSASQRDTQYF
TRBJ1-5 few TRBD1 TRBV6-1 TGTGCCAGCAGTGAAACAGGGGACAATCAGCCCCAGCATTTT CASSETGDNQPQHF
TRBJ2-5 NA TRBD2 TRBV7-8 TGTGCCAGCAGCCCATTAGTACTAGCGGGGACCCAGTACTTC CASSPLVLAGTQYF
TRBJ2-1 many TRBD2 TRBV7-3 TGTGCCAGCAGCTCCGGACTAGCCAATGAGCAGTTCTTC CASSSGLANEQFF
TRBJ2-1 few TRBD2 TRBV29-1 TGCAGCGTTGTCGGGCTAGCGGGATGGAATGAGCAGTTCTTC CSVVGLAGWNEQFF
TRBJ2-5 few TRBD1 TRBV18 TGTGCCAGCTCACCATTGGCAGGGGGCGAAGAGACCCAGTACTTC CASSPLAGGEETQYF
TRBJ1-1 NA NA TRBV29-1 TGCAGCGTTACTCCCGGGGGGGGCACTGAAGCTTTCTTT CSVTPGGGTEAFF